This TCR beta chain was sequenced for a study of T-cell memory formation after mild COVID-19. Details on this clonotype: Its specificity is unknown.

General study findings and limits: Certain responding clones were present in pre-infection memory, suggesting participation of cross-reactive memory. Day 15 to 85 contractors were CD4/CD8 balanced; later expanders leaned CD4+. Researchers report contracting CD4+ clones mostly in CM and EM, with CD8+ clones in EMRA.

TCRdb analysed the 5' RACE reads with MiXCR anew, one entry per CDR3 protein. The table has some 340,000 distinct CDR3 sequences, over 10% seen once. The sample taken for sequencing was PBMCs or a T cell subset sorted from them (not recorded which). This sequence originates from a young man who had mild COVID-19 (a few samples of this study predate the infection). Cell type and time point are not known.

The CDR3 loop is CASSHAGQPDQPQHF. The CDR3 DNA reads TGCGCCAGCAGCCACGCAGGACAGCCCGATCAGCCCCAGCATTTT. This chain joins TRBV4-1 and TRBJ1-5, with D possibly TRBD1 on 6 matching bases. The CDR3 consists of 15 residues. Between the trimmed V and J ends, which lost 3 bases and 5 bases, there was a span of 14 bases. The germline V gene has CDR1 MGHRA and CDR2 YSYEKL.